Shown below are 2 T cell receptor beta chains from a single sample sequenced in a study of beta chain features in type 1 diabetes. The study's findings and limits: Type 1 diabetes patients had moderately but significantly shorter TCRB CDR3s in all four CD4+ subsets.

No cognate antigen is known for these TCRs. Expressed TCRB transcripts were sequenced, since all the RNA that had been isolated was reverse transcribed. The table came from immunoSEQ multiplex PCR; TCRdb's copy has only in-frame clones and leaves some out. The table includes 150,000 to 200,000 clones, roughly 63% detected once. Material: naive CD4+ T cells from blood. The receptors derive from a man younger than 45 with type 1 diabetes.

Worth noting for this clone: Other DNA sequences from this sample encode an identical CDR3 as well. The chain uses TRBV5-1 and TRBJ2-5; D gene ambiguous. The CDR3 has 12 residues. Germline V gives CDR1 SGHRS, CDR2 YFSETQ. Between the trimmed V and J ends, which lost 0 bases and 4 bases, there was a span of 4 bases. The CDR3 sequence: CASSLVGETQYF. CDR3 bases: TGCGCCAGCAGCTTGGTGGGAGAGACCCAGTACTTC.

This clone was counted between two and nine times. In nucleotides, the CDR3 is TGTGCCAGCAGCCTCGGGACTAGCGCTAATGAGCAGTTCTTC. Translating gives CASSLGTSANEQFF. The chain employs TRBV7-2 and TRBJ2-1; 10 nucleotides line up with TRBD2. The junction had 5 bases not matched to a gene; V was cut back by 5 bases and J by 7 bases. In germline, CDR1 is SGHTA, CDR2 FQGNSA. The CDR3 spans 14 residues.